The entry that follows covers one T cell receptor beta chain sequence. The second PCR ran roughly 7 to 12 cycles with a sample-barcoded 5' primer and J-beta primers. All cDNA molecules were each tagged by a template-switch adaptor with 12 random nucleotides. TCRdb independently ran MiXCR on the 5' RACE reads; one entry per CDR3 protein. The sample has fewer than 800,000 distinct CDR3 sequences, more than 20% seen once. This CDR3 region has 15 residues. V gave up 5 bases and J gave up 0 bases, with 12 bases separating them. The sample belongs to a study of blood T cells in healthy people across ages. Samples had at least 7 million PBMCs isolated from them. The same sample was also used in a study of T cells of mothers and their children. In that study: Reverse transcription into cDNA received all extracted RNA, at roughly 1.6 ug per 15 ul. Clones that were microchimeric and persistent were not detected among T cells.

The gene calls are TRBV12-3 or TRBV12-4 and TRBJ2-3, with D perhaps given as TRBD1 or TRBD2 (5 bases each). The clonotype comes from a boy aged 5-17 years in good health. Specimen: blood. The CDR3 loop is CASSGDGASTDTQYF. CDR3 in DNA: TGTGCCAGCAGTGGGGACGGCGCTAGCACAGATACGCAGTATTTT.